This T cell receptor (beta chain) originates from a study of OX40 agonist ivuxolimab in advanced cancers. With respect to the entire study: The costimulatory receptor OX40 (CD134) was targeted by ivuxolimab, a fully human IgG2 agonistic monoclonal antibody. Peripheral TCRbeta sequencing was intended to test whether TCR sequence diversity was altered and clonal T-cell expansion was caused by ivuxolimab. Three dose-escalation patients achieved partial responses, one with hepatocellular carcinoma and two with cutaneous melanoma. Of the approximately 50 dose-escalation patients, hepatocellular carcinoma was present in approximately 20, melanoma in roughly 15, renal cell carcinoma in 9 and head and neck cancer in 9. In the dose-escalation cohort, approximately 82% of patients were male, and the mean age was approximately 60 years, with a range of about 23 to 90. Intravenous ivuxolimab was administered to patients every 2 weeks at six dose levels: 0.01, 0.1, 0.3, 1.5, 3 and 10 mg/kg. The paper reports the monotherapy dose-escalation portion (N of about 50 patients) of the phase I ivuxolimab trial. Prior anti-PD-1, anti-PD-L1 or anti-CTLA-4 therapy was permitted, and checkpoint inhibitors had been received by 40% to 50% of dose-escalation patients. The investigation overall reported the following: In the 0.1-3.0 mg/kg groups, partial responders were among the patients with the lowest normalized peripheral clonal expansion, particularly in CD8+ T cells. The antigen specificity of the clonally expanded peripheral T cells was not determined. At doses of 0.1 to 3.0 mg/kg, clonal expansion of both CD4+ and CD8+ T cells in blood was seen between baseline and week 6. After ivuxolimab, expanded clones were on average more numerous among CD8+ T cells than among CD4+ T cells. Low levels of normalized T-cell clonal expansion were also seen in some patients who did not respond.

Details on this clone: The target of this receptor is not known. No base quality values were provided; no much bigger clone lies one nucleotide off.

For sequencing of the TCRbeta CDR3 region, genomic DNA was extracted from the sorted cells. The immunoSEQ Assay was used for sequencing of TCRbeta CDR3 regions. The table was pulled from immuneACCESS by TCRdb, which kept in-frame rearrangements only. Such tables lose some clones; where checked, under half of the loss comes from unresolved V genes, and the rest has no known cause. Present in this sample are fewer than 65,000 clones, around 87% of which were seen just once. Of the sample, over 5% falls within the top ten clones. Patients with a history of autoimmune disease or receiving systemic immunosuppression were excluded from the trial. Peripheral blood for TCR sequencing was drawn from every dose cohort at baseline, at cycle 4 day 1 and at cycle 7 day 1. Samples came from an open-label, multicenter, first-in-human phase I dose-escalation trial of ivuxolimab. Adults with locally advanced or metastatic head and neck squamous cell, hepatocellular, melanoma or renal cell carcinoma were enrolled in the trial. CD4+ and CD8+ T cells were sorted separately from peripheral blood before TCR sequencing.

V is shortened by 2 bases, J by 7 bases, and the region joining them spans 14 bases. The CDR3 spans 15 residues, from the cysteine through the phenylalanine. CDR3 DNA is the only sequence kept; it has 45 bases, read in frame from the first base. CDR1 and CDR2 are drawn from the germline V gene: MNHNS, SASEGT. This receptor was identified in an adult with an advanced solid tumor such as melanoma, head and neck, liver or kidney cancer. Rearrangement joined TRBV6-1 to TRBJ2-2; TRBD2 is perhaps the D gene, given 6 matching bases. Sequencing was performed on CD4+ or CD8+ T cells sorted from blood, taken in a trial of the OX40 agonist ivuxolimab. The CDR3 amino acid sequence is: CASSEWREPVGELFF. The DNA reads TGTGCCAGCAGTGAATGGAGGGAGCCGGTCGGGGAGCTGTTTTTT.